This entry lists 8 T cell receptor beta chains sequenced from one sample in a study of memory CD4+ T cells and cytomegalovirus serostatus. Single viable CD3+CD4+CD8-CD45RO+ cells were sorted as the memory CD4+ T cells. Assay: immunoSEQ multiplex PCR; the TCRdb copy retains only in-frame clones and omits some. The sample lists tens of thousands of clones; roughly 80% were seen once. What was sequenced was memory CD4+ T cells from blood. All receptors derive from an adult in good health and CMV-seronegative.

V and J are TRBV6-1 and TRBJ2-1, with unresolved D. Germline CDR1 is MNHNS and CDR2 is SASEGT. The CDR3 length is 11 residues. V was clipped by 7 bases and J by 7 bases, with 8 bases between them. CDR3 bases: TGTGCCAGCATGGGAAGGAATGAGCAGTTCTTC. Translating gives CASMGRNEQFF.

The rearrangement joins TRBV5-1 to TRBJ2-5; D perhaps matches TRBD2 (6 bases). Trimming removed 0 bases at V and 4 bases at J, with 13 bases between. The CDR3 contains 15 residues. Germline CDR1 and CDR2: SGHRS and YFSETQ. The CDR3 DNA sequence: TGCGCCAGCAGCTTGGCAGGACAAGCGGGAGAGACCCAGTACTTC. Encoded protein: CASSLAGQAGETQYF.

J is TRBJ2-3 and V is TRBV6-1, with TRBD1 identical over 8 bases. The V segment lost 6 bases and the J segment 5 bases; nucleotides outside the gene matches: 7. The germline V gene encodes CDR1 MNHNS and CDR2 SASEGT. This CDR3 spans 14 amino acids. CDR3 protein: CASRRTGQKDTQYF. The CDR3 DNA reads TGTGCCAGCAGGCGGACAGGGCAGAAAGATACGCAGTATTTT.

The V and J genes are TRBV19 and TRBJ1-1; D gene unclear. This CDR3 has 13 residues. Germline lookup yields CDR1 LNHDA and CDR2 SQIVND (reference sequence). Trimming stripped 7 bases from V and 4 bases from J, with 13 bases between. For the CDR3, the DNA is TGTGCCAGTAATTCGCTGAGAGGCACTGAAGCTTTCTTT. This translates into CASNSLRGTEAFF.

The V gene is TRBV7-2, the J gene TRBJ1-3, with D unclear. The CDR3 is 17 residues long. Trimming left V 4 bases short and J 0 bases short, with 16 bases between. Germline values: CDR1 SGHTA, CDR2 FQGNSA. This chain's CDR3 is CASSSPRAISSGNTIYF. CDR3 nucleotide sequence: TGTGCCAGCAGCTCCCCTCGTGCCATTAGCTCTGGAAACACCATATATTTT. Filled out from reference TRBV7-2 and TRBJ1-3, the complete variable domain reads GAGVSQSPSNKVTEKGKDVELRCDPISGHTALYWYRQSLGQGLEFLIYFQGNSAPDKSGLPSDRFSAERTGGSVSTLTIQRTQQEDSAVYLCASSSPRAISSGNTIYFGEGSWLTVV.

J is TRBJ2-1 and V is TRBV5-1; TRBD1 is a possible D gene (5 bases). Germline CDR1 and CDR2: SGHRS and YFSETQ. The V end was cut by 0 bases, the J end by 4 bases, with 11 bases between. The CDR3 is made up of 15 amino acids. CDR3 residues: CASSLAVGVYNEQFF. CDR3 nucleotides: TGCGCCAGCAGCTTGGCGGTAGGGGTTTACAATGAGCAGTTCTTC. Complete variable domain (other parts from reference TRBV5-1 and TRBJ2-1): KAGVTQTPRYLIKTRGQQVTLSCSPISGHRSVSWYQQTPGQGLQFLFEYFSETQRNKGNFPGRFSGRQFSNSRSEMNVSTLELGDSALYLCASSLAVGVYNEQFFGPGTRLTVL.

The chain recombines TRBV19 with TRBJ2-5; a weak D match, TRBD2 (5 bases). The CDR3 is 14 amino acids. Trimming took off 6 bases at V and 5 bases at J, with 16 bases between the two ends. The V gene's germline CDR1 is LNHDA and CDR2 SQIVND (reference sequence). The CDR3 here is CASRPPGNWETQYF. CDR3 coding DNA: TGTGCCAGTAGACCGCCGGGGAATTGGGAGACCCAGTACTTC.

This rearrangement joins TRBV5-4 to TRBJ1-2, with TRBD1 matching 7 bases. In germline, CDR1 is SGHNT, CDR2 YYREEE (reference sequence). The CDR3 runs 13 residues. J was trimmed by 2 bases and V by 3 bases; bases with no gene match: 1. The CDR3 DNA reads TGTGCCAGCAGCTGGGGACAGAACTATGGCTACACCTTC. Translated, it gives CASSWGQNYGYTF.